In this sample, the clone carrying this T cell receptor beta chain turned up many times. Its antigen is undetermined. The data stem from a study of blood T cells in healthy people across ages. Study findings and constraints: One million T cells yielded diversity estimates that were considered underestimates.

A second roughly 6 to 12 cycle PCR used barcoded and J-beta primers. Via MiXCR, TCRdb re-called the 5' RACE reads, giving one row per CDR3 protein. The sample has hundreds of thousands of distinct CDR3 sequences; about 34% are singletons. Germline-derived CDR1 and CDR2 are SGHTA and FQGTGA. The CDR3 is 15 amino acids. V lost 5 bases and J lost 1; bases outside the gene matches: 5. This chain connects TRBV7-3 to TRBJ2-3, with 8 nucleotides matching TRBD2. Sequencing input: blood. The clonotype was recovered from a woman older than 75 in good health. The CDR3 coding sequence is TGTGCCAGCAGCCAAAGGCGGGGGGGCACAGATACGCAGTATTTT. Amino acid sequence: CASSQRRGGTDTQYF.